Following are 21 T cell receptor beta chains from one sample sequenced in a study of technical replicates of blood from a few donors. TCRdb's table, derived via immunoSEQ multiplex PCR, lists solely in-frame clones and lacks some. The sample holds 55,000 to 85,000 clones, approximately 97% seen once. The sequencing sample was made of T cells isolated from PBMCs. The source is a human donor in good health.

This clone showed up just once. This sequence joins TRBV28 and TRBJ2-7, with 12 bases lining up with TRBD2. Germline CDR1 is MDHEN and CDR2 is SYDVKM. V lost 6 bases, J lost 4 bases, and 10 bases stayed unmatched. This CDR3 contains 16 residues. CDR3 region: CASRPEWTSGAYEQYF. In nucleotides, the CDR3 is TGTGCCAGCAGACCCGAATGGACTAGCGGGGCTTACGAGCAGTACTTC.

Only one count was recorded for this clone. The chain joins TRBV29-1 to TRBJ2-2; 7 positions match TRBD2. Germline CDR1 and CDR2: SQVTM and ANQGSEA. This CDR3 has 14 residues. The CDR3 bases are TGCCTCGCGGGGGAAGGAGCGAACACCGGGGAGCTGTTTTTT. Amino acids: CLAGEGANTGELFF.

The CDR3 here is CASSSGPGSPLHF. CDR3 nucleotides: TGCGCCAGCAGCTCTGGACCGGGATCACCCCTCCACTTT. This sequence joins TRBV5-1 and TRBJ1-6; D unresolved. Germline assignment: CDR1 SGHRS and CDR2 YFSETQ. The CDR3 runs 13 residues. With 3 bases removed from V and 10 bases from J, the gap between germline ends came to 11 bases.

The chain uses TRBV30 and TRBJ1-2; D is possibly TRBD1 (5 bases). Germline values: CDR1 GTSNPN, CDR2 SVGIG (reference sequence). The V end was cut by 7 bases, the J end by 8 bases, with 14 bases between. This CDR3 is 11 amino acids long. The CDR3 DNA reads as TGTGCCTTTAGGGGCCCGCGGGGCTACACCTTC. Its translation: CAFRGPRGYTF.

The chain joins TRBV10-2 to TRBJ1-3; TRBD1 agrees at 7 bases. Unmatched junction bases numbered 6, after V lost 0 bases and J lost 4 bases. CDR3 size: 16 residues. Germline values: CDR1 WSHSY, CDR2 SAAADI. Here the CDR3 reads CASSESHRGSGNTIYF. CDR3 DNA: TGCGCCAGCAGTGAGTCGCACAGGGGATCCGGAAACACCATATATTTT.

In DNA, the CDR3 is TGCGCCAGCAGCCAAGATGAGGCGGGGGGGCGAATCTACGAGCAGTACTTC. Its translation: CASSQDEAGGRIYEQYF. The V and J genes are TRBV4-1 and TRBJ2-7, with 9 bases lining up with TRBD2. The CDR3 covers 17 residues. Trimming removed 0 bases from V and 3 bases from J; junction bases left unmatched: 9. The germline gives CDR1 MGHRA, CDR2 YSYEKL.

The chain carries TRBV2 and TRBJ2-3, with a tentative D call TRBD1 (5 bases). The CDR3 spans 15 residues. The ends were cut back, 6 bases at V and 3 bases at J, with 16 bases in the middle. The V gene's germline CDR1 is SNHLY and CDR2 FYNNEI. The CDR3 protein is CASRPGLGWTDTQYF. CDR3 in DNA: TGTGCCAGCAGGCCAGGGTTAGGTTGGACAGATACGCAGTATTTT.

The rearrangement joins TRBV30 to TRBJ1-5; TRBD1 aligns across 9 bases. The CDR3 covers 15 residues. Germline V gives CDR1 GTSNPN, CDR2 SVGIG (reference sequence). The V gene end was trimmed by 2 bases and the J gene end by 9 bases; junction bases not matched to a gene: 11. The CDR3 DNA is TGTGCCTGGAGTCCCCTGGGGACAGGGAAAGTGCCCCAGCATTTT. It specifies CAWSPLGTGKVPQHF.

V gene TRBV14 combines with J gene TRBJ2-5, with TRBD1 identical over 9 bases. Germline V lookup: CDR1 SGHDN, CDR2 FVKESK. The CDR3 extends over 16 amino acids. V lost 6 bases, J lost 4 bases, and 12 bases stayed unmatched. CDR3 bases: TGTGCCAGCAGTCAATTATGGGGGACAGGGAGAGAGACCCAGTACTTC. Protein: CASSQLWGTGRETQYF.

J is TRBJ2-7 and V is TRBV15, with a tentative D call TRBD1 (7 bases). The germline gives CDR1 LNHNV, CDR2 YYDKDF (reference sequence). Trimming left V 0 bases short and J 6 bases short, with 12 bases between. The CDR3 has 14 residues. The DNA for the CDR3 is TGTGCCACCAGCAGAGACAGGGGGGACGGCGAGCAGTACTTC. Its protein product is CATSRDRGDGEQYF.

This sequence joins TRBV10-2 and TRBJ1-4; 7 bases are a match to TRBD1. V was clipped by 8 bases and J by 0 bases; unmatched bases: 6. The CDR3 length is 15 residues. Germline lookup yields CDR1 WSHSY and CDR2 SAAADI. The CDR3 spells CASVDRAATNEKLFF. The CDR3 nucleotides are TGCGCCAGCGTTGACAGGGCTGCAACTAATGAAAAACTGTTTTTT.

The rearrangement links TRBV5-1 to TRBJ2-5; the match to TRBD1 covers 9 bases. The CDR3 totals 15 residues. V lost 4 bases and J lost 0; bases outside the gene matches: 4. Germline V gene lookup returns CDR1 SGHRS and CDR2 YFSETQ. CDR3 sequence (DNA): TGCGCCAGCAGCCCTTGGACAGGGGACCAAGAGACCCAGTACTTC. Translated: CASSPWTGDQETQYF. The whole variable domain, remainder taken from reference TRBV5-1 and TRBJ2-5, is KAGVTQTPRYLIKTRGQQVTLSCSPISGHRSVSWYQQTPGQGLQFLFEYFSETQRNKGNFPGRFSGRQFSNSRSEMNVSTLELGDSALYLCASSPWTGDQETQYFGPGTRLLVL.

The genes are TRBV5-6 and TRBJ1-1; D uncertain. The germline CDR1 and CDR2 sequences are SGHDT and YYEEEE. CDR3 length: 13 residues. Trimming shortened V by 0 bases and J by 4 bases, and 7 bases separated the two germline ends. CDR3 in DNA: TGTGCCAGCAGCTTGGAACAAACCACTGAAGCTTTCTTT. Amino acids: CASSLEQTTEAFF.

This chain connects TRBV4-2 to TRBJ2-1, with 14 bases lining up with TRBD2. CDR1 and CDR2 from the germline V gene are LGHNA and YNFKEQ. This CDR3 is built from 15 residues. Trimming cost V 3 bases and J 8 bases; bases outside gene matches: 3. The CDR3 nucleotides are TGTGCCAGCAGCCAGACTAGCGGGGGGGCGTATGAGCAGTTCTTC. Protein sequence: CASSQTSGGAYEQFF.

This chain links TRBV5-4 with TRBJ1-2; 9 bases map to TRBD1. V gave up 4 bases and J gave up 4 bases; unmatched junction bases: 5. The germline gives CDR1 SGHNT, CDR2 YYREEE (reference sequence). This CDR3 region has 14 residues. CDR3 protein: CASSVETGGYGYTF. In nucleotides, the CDR3 is TGTGCCAGCAGCGTGGAGACAGGGGGCTATGGCTACACCTTC.

The CDR3 reads CASSLGLLAGEEGEQFF. The CDR3 coding sequence is TGTGCCAGCAGCTTGGGTTTATTAGCGGGAGAGGAGGGTGAGCAGTTCTTC. The chain joins TRBV5-4 to TRBJ2-1, with TRBD2 identical over 9 bases. Trimming took 0 bases from V and 9 from J; bases not matched to a gene: 13. The CDR3 covers 17 residues. Germline loops: CDR1 SGHNT, CDR2 YYREEE (reference sequence).

The chain employs TRBV18 and TRBJ1-2, with D unresolved. CDR3 length: 19 amino acids. In germline, CDR1 is KGHSH, CDR2 LQKENI. Trimming cost V 2 bases and J 1 base, with 23 bases left between them. The CDR3 region is CASSPILQLSPRINYGYTF. As DNA, the CDR3 is TGTGCCAGCTCACCAATCCTCCAACTGAGCCCCCGTATTAACTATGGCTACACCTTC.

This clone was picked up a small number of times. The chain carries TRBV19 and TRBJ1-5; possible D gene TRBD1, 6 bases. Trimming cost V 6 bases and J 5 bases, with 20 bases left between them. Germline CDR1 reads LNHDA; CDR2 reads SQIVND (reference sequence). This CDR3 contains 16 residues. The CDR3 region has the DNA TGTGCCAGTAGCCCCTTCAGGGGAAAAATATATCAGCCCCAGCATTTT. Protein sequence: CASSPFRGKIYQPQHF.

V usage is TRBV11-2 and J usage is TRBJ1-1; no firm D call. The CDR3 runs to 12 residues. Germline-derived CDR1 and CDR2 are SGHAT and FQNNGV. V was pared by 0 bases and J by 7 bases, with 6 bases between. The CDR3 bases are TGTGCCAGCAGCTTAGACGGTATTGAAGCTTTCTTT. Translating gives CASSLDGIEAFF.

The V call is TRBV28, the J call TRBJ1-2; D perhaps matches TRBD1 (6 bases). Germline lookup yields CDR1 MDHEN and CDR2 SYDVKM. The CDR3 runs to 14 residues. The V and J ends lost 6 bases and 4 bases respectively, with 15 bases between them. DNA for the CDR3: TGTGCCAGCAGCCCCGGGACACGAGTCTATGGCTACACCTTC. Its protein is CASSPGTRVYGYTF.

The chain recombines TRBV6-5 with TRBJ2-7; the match to TRBD1 covers 7 bases. This CDR3 has 13 amino acids. After removal of 6 bases from V and 7 bases from J, the junction contained 9 bases not matched to a gene. The germline CDR1 and CDR2 sequences are MNHEY and SVGAGI. The CDR3 spells CASRTGPLREQYF. The DNA for the CDR3 is TGTGCCAGCAGGACAGGGCCTCTAAGGGAGCAGTACTTC.